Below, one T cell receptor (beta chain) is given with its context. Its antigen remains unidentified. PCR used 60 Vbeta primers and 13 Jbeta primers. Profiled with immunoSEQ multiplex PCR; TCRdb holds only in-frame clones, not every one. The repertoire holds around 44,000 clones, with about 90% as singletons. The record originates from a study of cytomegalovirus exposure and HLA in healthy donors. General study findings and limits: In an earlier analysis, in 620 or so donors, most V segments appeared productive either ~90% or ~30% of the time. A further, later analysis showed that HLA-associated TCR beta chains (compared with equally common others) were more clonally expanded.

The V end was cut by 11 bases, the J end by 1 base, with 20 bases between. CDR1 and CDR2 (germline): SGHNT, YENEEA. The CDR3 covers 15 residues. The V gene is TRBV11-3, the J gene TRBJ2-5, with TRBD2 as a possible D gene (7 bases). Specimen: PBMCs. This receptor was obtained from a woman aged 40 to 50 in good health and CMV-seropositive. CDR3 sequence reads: CAARGGERSQETQYF. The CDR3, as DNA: TGTGCCGCAAGGGGGGGGGAGCGGTCCCAAGAGACCCAGTACTTC.